This TCR beta chain was obtained from a study of sequential checkpoint blockade in melanoma. Germline V gives CDR1 LNHDA, CDR2 SQIVND (reference sequence). The CDR3 spans 19 residues. The V gene end was trimmed by 4 bases and the J gene end by 0 bases; junction bases not matched to a gene: 15. TCRdb's copy holds only in-frame clones and misses some; the assay was immunoSEQ multiplex PCR. The table lists under 20,000 clones, around 67% of them singletons. The sample's treatment: randomized to nivolumab then ipilimumab (arm A) or the reverse (arm B). The TCR sequence derives from a human donor with melanoma. The source material was CD8+ T cells sorted from blood (inferred from file names), sampled from a patient given nivolumab and ipilimumab in sequence. V gene TRBV19 combines with J gene TRBJ1-5, with 7 bases fitting TRBD1. The CDR3 nucleotides read TGTGCCAGTAGTAACGTCATTGACAGGGCGTACTATAGCAATCAGCCCCAGCATTTT. Amino acid sequence: CASSNVIDRAYYSNQPQHF.